These 12 T cell receptor beta chains were sequenced from one sample in a study of PD-1 blockade in classical Hodgkin lymphoma. The data were produced by immunoSEQ multiplex PCR, yet TCRdb's version contains in-frame clones alone and is incomplete. Among about 28,000 clones listed, approximately 80% were seen once. Each patient relapsed following autologous stem cell transplantation, and prior brentuximab vedotin exposure differed. The sample here was peripheral blood mononuclear cells (PBMCs), taken before the second cycle of nivolumab. The receptor source for this set is a human donor with classical Hodgkin lymphoma.

The V and J genes are TRBV2 and TRBJ1-5, with unresolved D. The germline V and J ends were trimmed by 8 bases and 2 bases, with 16 bases remaining between them. The CDR3 contains 15 residues. The germline V gene encodes CDR1 SNHLY and CDR2 FYNNEI. The CDR3 DNA reads as TGTGCCAGCGGTCGGCAGACCGGAGGCAATCAGCCCCAGCATTTT. It is translated as CASGRQTGGNQPQHF.

The rearrangement joins TRBV2 to TRBJ1-2; TRBD1 matches 7 bases. The CDR3 is 13 residues long. From germline, CDR1 is SNHLY and CDR2 FYNNEI. V dropped 6 bases and J dropped 7; count of bases not matched to a gene: 8. The CDR3 here is CASSFTGVGGYTF. CDR3 in DNA: TGTGCCAGCAGCTTTACAGGGGTAGGTGGCTACACCTTC.

This chain connects TRBV6-1 to TRBJ1-1, with TRBD1 matching over 7 bases. Germline CDR1 and CDR2: MNHNS and SASEGT. This CDR3 comprises 15 residues. The V and J ends lost 8 bases and 3 bases, in that order; junction bases with no gene match: 12. DNA for the CDR3: TGTGCCAGCCAAAGACGGACAGGCTGGGACACTGAAGCTTTCTTT. Encoded protein: CASQRRTGWDTEAFF.

CDR3 nucleotides: TGTGCCAGCAGCTTACAGGGAGGGGGCTATGGCTACACCTTC. Translated, it gives CASSLQGGGYGYTF. The chain carries TRBV7-2 and TRBJ1-2, with D possibly being TRBD1 (6 bases). This CDR3 has 14 residues. The germline V gene has CDR1 SGHTA and CDR2 FQGNSA. Trimming took off 2 bases at V and 4 bases at J, with 11 bases between the two ends.

The chain is built from TRBV9 and TRBJ2-7; no firm D call. This CDR3 has 15 residues. The V and J ends lost 0 bases and 0 bases respectively, with 10 bases between them. Germline-derived CDR1 and CDR2 are SGDLS and YYNGEE. The CDR3 region has the DNA TGTGCCAGCAGCGTAGGCATTGATTCCTCCTACGAGCAGTACTTC. It translates to CASSVGIDSSYEQYF.

This clone counts as medium-sized. The CDR3 coding sequence is TGTGCCAGCAGTGGGACAGGGAGTAGCACAGATACGCAGTATTTT. It yields the protein CASSGTGSSTDTQYF. The J gene is TRBJ2-3, the V gene TRBV2; 8 bases are shared with TRBD1. CDR3 length equals 15 residues. V was clipped by 4 bases and J by 0 bases; unmatched bases: 3. The germline V gene encodes CDR1 SNHLY and CDR2 FYNNEI.

This rearrangement joins TRBV6-5 to TRBJ2-2; D unresolved. Per the germline V gene, CDR1 is MNHEY and CDR2 is SVGAGI. Trimming shortened V by 8 bases and J by 6 bases, and 13 bases separated the two germline ends. This CDR3 spans 13 amino acids. The CDR3 nucleotides read TGTGCCAGCGGGTTTAGAGGCCCCGGGGAGCTGTTTTTT. Protein sequence: CASGFRGPGELFF.

This clone occurred a few times. The chain is built from TRBV7-6 and TRBJ2-1; 7 bases agree with TRBD1. Per the germline V gene, CDR1 is SGHVS and CDR2 is FNYEAQ. The V and J ends lost 2 bases and 10 bases, in that order; junction bases with no gene match: 8. The CDR3 covers 14 residues. The DNA of the CDR3 is TGTGCCAGCAGCTTAAGGAAGGGGGCGGAGGAGCAGTTCTTC. This codes for CASSLRKGAEEQFF.

The chain has TRBV7-9 and TRBJ2-7; TRBD1 or TRBD2 may be the D gene (5 bases each). Trimming pared 4 bases from V and 6 bases from J, leaving 13 bases between. This CDR3 contains 13 residues. CDR1 is SEHNR, CDR2 FQNEAQ, per germline (reference sequence). The CDR3 protein is CASSWDGFSEQYF. The CDR3 coding sequence is TGTGCCAGCAGCTGGGACGGCTTTAGCGAGCAGTACTTC.

The rearrangement links TRBV5-4 to TRBJ2-1; 10 nucleotides line up with TRBD1. Trimming took 4 bases from V and 0 from J; bases not matched to a gene: 4. Germline V gives CDR1 SGHNT, CDR2 YYREEE (reference sequence). The CDR3 covers 16 residues. CDR3 coding DNA: TGTGCCAGCAGCAGCAGACAGGGGGCCTCCTACAATGAGCAGTTCTTC. This sequence encodes CASSSRQGASYNEQFF.

The chain employs TRBV5-6 and TRBJ2-1, with 11 bases fitting TRBD2. Losses at the gene ends were 4 bases for V and 4 bases for J; bases not matched to a gene: 4. This CDR3 spans 15 amino acids. Germline CDR1 reads SGHDT; CDR2 reads YYEEEE. The CDR3 DNA sequence: TGTGCCAGCAGCCCTAGCGGGGGGTATTACAATGAGCAGTTCTTC. Its translation: CASSPSGGYYNEQFF.

V is TRBV7-9 and J is TRBJ1-2; 11 bases align to TRBD1. Germline CDR1 and CDR2: SEHNR and FQNEAQ (reference sequence). The CDR3 is 18 residues long. V shed 3 bases and J 2 bases; nucleotides not matched to a gene: 11. The CDR3 nucleotides read TGTGCCAGCAGCTTTGGGACAGGGGGTAACACACTAAACTATGGCTACACCTTC. Encoded protein: CASSFGTGGNTLNYGYTF. The entire variable domain, with the rest obtained from reference TRBV7-9 and TRBJ1-2, is as follows: DTGVSQNPRHKITKRGQNVTFRCDPISEHNRLYWYRQTLGQGPEFLTYFQNEAQLEKSRLLSDRFSAERPKGSFSTLEIQRTEQGDSAMYLCASSFGTGGNTLNYGYTFGSGTRLTVV.